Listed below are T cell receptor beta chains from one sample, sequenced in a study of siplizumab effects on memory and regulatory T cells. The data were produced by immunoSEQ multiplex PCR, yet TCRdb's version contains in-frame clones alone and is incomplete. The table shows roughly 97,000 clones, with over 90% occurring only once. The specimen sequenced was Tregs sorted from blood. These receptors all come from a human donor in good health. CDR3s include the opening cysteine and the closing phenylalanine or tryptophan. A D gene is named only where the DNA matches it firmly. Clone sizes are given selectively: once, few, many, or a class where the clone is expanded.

CDR3 DNA: TGTGCCAGCAGTGAAGGGACACGGAATGGCTACACCTTC
CDR3 protein: CASSEGTRNGYTF
J gene: TRBJ1-2
clone size: -
V gene: TRBV6-1
D gene: -

CDR3 DNA: TGTGCCAGCAGCGCCGTCCCCAATGAAAAACTGTTTTTT
CDR3 protein: CASSAVPNEKLFF
J gene: TRBJ1-4
clone size: -
V gene: TRBV9
D gene: -

CDR3 DNA: TGTGCCAGCAGCATGCCGGATACGCAGTATTTT
CDR3 protein: CASSMPDTQYF
J gene: TRBJ2-3
clone size: -
V gene: TRBV21-1
D gene: -

CDR3 DNA: TGTGCCACCGGATGGGGCACGAATAATTCACCCCTCCACTTT
CDR3 protein: CATGWGTNNSPLHF
J gene: TRBJ1-6
clone size: -
V gene: TRBV15
D gene: -

CDR3 DNA: TGTGCCAGCAGTGGAAGCTCCTACGAGCAGTACTTC
CDR3 protein: CASSGSSYEQYF
J gene: TRBJ2-7
clone size: -
V gene: TRBV2
D gene: -

CDR3 DNA: TGTGCCAGCAGCCCGACCGGGACTAGCGGGGGGTACCAAGAGACCCAGTACTTC
CDR3 protein: CASSPTGTSGGYQETQYF
J gene: TRBJ2-5
clone size: -
V gene: TRBV7-9
D gene: TRBD2

CDR3 DNA: TGTGCCATCACCCCGGACAGTTACACTGAAGCTTTCTTT
CDR3 protein: CAITPDSYTEAFF
J gene: TRBJ1-1
clone size: -
V gene: TRBV6-5
D gene: -

CDR3 DNA: TGTGCCAGCAGCTTAGGACAGAACACTGAAGCTTTCTTT
CDR3 protein: CASSLGQNTEAFF
J gene: TRBJ1-1
clone size: -
V gene: TRBV7-8
D gene: -

CDR3 DNA: TGTGCCAGCTCACCACCGGAAAAGGGATATGAAGCTTTCTTT
CDR3 protein: CASSPPEKGYEAFF
J gene: TRBJ1-1
clone size: -
V gene: TRBV18
D gene: -

CDR3 DNA: TGCGCCAGCAGCGGGCAGGGGGCGCGTGAGACCCAGTACTTC
CDR3 protein: CASSGQGARETQYF
J gene: TRBJ2-5
clone size: -
V gene: TRBV5-1
D gene: TRBD1

CDR3 DNA: TGTGCCATCAGCGGAGAGGGTCGCTCGAGGGCGCGAACTGAAGCTTTCTTT
CDR3 protein: CAISGEGRSRARTEAFF
J gene: TRBJ1-1
clone size: -
V gene: TRBV10-3
D gene: -

CDR3 DNA: TGTGCCAGCACCCGGGGCTCCTACGAGCAGTACTTC
CDR3 protein: CASTRGSYEQYF
J gene: TRBJ2-7
clone size: -
V gene: TRBV2
D gene: -

CDR3 DNA: TGTGCCAGCAGCGTAGTACAGACTAGCACAGATACGCAGTATTTT
CDR3 protein: CASSVVQTSTDTQYF
J gene: TRBJ2-3
clone size: -
V gene: TRBV9
D gene: -

CDR3 DNA: TGTGCCAGCAGCTTGGGACTAGCGGACAAAAGGGAGACCCAGTACTTC
CDR3 protein: CASSLGLADKRETQYF
J gene: TRBJ2-5
clone size: -
V gene: TRBV5-4
D gene: TRBD2

CDR3 DNA: TGTGCCAGCAGCCACCAGGGGGACCAAGAGACCCAGTACTTC
CDR3 protein: CASSHQGDQETQYF
J gene: TRBJ2-5
clone size: -
V gene: TRBV9
D gene: TRBD1

CDR3 DNA: TGTGCCACGTTGGGACAGGGGGCTGAAGCTTTCTTT
CDR3 protein: CATLGQGAEAFF
J gene: TRBJ1-1
clone size: -
V gene: TRBV10-3
D gene: TRBD1

CDR3 DNA: TGTGCCAGCACCCCTTCCTACGAGCAGTACTTC
CDR3 protein: CASTPSYEQYF
J gene: TRBJ2-7
clone size: -
V gene: TRBV11-2
D gene: -

CDR3 DNA: TGCGCCAGCCGATACGGCAGGAACTATGGCTACACCTTC
CDR3 protein: CASRYGRNYGYTF
J gene: TRBJ1-2
clone size: -
V gene: TRBV5-1
D gene: -

CDR3 DNA: TGTGCCAGCAGCGGCAGGGTGGTGAACACTGAAGCTTTCTTT
CDR3 protein: CASSGRVVNTEAFF
J gene: TRBJ1-1
clone size: -
V gene: TRBV7-2
D gene: -

CDR3 DNA: TGTGCCAGCAGCGTAGGTCGGGTATTCACAGATACGCAGTATTTT
CDR3 protein: CASSVGRVFTDTQYF
J gene: TRBJ2-3
clone size: -
V gene: TRBV9
D gene: -

CDR3 DNA: TGTGCCACCAGCAGAGATGTGAGGAACACTGAAGCTTTCTTT
CDR3 protein: CATSRDVRNTEAFF
J gene: TRBJ1-1
clone size: once
V gene: TRBV15
D gene: -

CDR3 DNA: TGTGCCAGCAGCCCCCCAGAATTCTCCTATGGCTACACCTTC
CDR3 protein: CASSPPEFSYGYTF
J gene: TRBJ1-2
clone size: -
V gene: TRBV14
D gene: -

CDR3 DNA: TGTGCCAGCAGCTTAATCTCTAGCGGGACCTACTACGAGCAGTACTTC
CDR3 protein: CASSLISSGTYYEQYF
J gene: TRBJ2-7
clone size: once
V gene: TRBV7-2
D gene: TRBD2

CDR3 DNA: TGCGCCAGCAGCCAAGATCGAAGCGGACACACTGAAGCTTTCTTT
CDR3 protein: CASSQDRSGHTEAFF
J gene: TRBJ1-1
clone size: once
V gene: TRBV4-3
D gene: -

CDR3 DNA: TGTGCCAGCAGCTCCGAGGTCCTAACGGGATCACCCCTCCACTTT
CDR3 protein: CASSSEVLTGSPLHF
J gene: TRBJ1-6
clone size: few
V gene: TRBV7-2
D gene: -

CDR3 DNA: TGTGCCAGCAGCTTAGGGGCCGTCTGTGGGAGGCCAGCGGGGGGCACCGGGGAGCTGTTTTTT
CDR3 protein: CASSLGAVCGRPAGGTGELFF
J gene: TRBJ2-2
clone size: -
V gene: TRBV7-4
D gene: TRBD2

CDR3 DNA: TGTGCCAGCAGCTTACGCCTAGCGGGCCCTCTGCAAGAGACCCAGTACTTC
CDR3 protein: CASSLRLAGPLQETQYF
J gene: TRBJ2-5
clone size: -
V gene: TRBV11-3
D gene: TRBD2

CDR3 DNA: TGTGCCTCTTCGCTAGCGTTTACCTACAATGAGCAGTTCTTC
CDR3 protein: CASSLAFTYNEQFF
J gene: TRBJ2-1
clone size: once
V gene: TRBV27
D gene: -

CDR3 DNA: TGTGCCAGCAGCAGACAGATGAACACTGAAGCTTTCTTT
CDR3 protein: CASSRQMNTEAFF
J gene: TRBJ1-1
clone size: once
V gene: TRBV11-3
D gene: -

CDR3 DNA: TGCAGCGTTGAGTTAGCCAAAAACATTCAGTACTTC
CDR3 protein: CSVELAKNIQYF
J gene: TRBJ2-4
clone size: -
V gene: TRBV29-1
D gene: -

CDR3 DNA: TGTGCCTCTAATGGGCAGGGTGGCAATCAGCCCCAGCATTTT
CDR3 protein: CASNGQGGNQPQHF
J gene: TRBJ1-5
clone size: -
V gene: TRBV10-3
D gene: -

CDR3 DNA: TGCGCCAGCAGCCAAGACATACTCCCCGGGACACCTAAAGCTTTCTTT
CDR3 protein: CASSQDILPGTPKAFF
J gene: TRBJ1-1
clone size: -
V gene: TRBV4-1
D gene: -

CDR3 DNA: TGTGCCAGCAGTCGGGACAGGGGATCCACAGATACGCAGTATTTT
CDR3 protein: CASSRDRGSTDTQYF
J gene: TRBJ2-3
clone size: -
V gene: TRBV2
D gene: TRBD1

CDR3 DNA: TGCAGTGCTCTGGGGTCGGGCTACACCTTC
CDR3 protein: CSALGSGYTF
J gene: TRBJ1-2
clone size: -
V gene: TRBV20-1
D gene: -

CDR3 DNA: TGTGCCAGCAGTGAGGTTCCGGGACTAGGCCACAATGAGCAGTTCTTC
CDR3 protein: CASSEVPGLGHNEQFF
J gene: TRBJ2-1
clone size: -
V gene: TRBV6-1
D gene: TRBD2

CDR3 DNA: TGTGCCATCAGACCGACAGGGGGGACTGAAGCTTTCTTT
CDR3 protein: CAIRPTGGTEAFF
J gene: TRBJ1-1
clone size: -
V gene: TRBV10-3
D gene: TRBD1

CDR3 DNA: TGTGCCAGCAGCCGTTTAGGTGAGCAGTTCTTC
CDR3 protein: CASSRLGEQFF
J gene: TRBJ2-1
clone size: -
V gene: TRBV11-2
D gene: -

CDR3 DNA: TGCGCCAGCAGTCAAACGGACAGTTTCAATGAGCAGTTCTTC
CDR3 protein: CASSQTDSFNEQFF
J gene: TRBJ2-1
clone size: -
V gene: TRBV23-1
D gene: -

CDR3 DNA: TGTGCCAGCAGTGATGGGGGTTTCAATCAGCCCCAGCATTTT
CDR3 protein: CASSDGGFNQPQHF
J gene: TRBJ1-5
clone size: once
V gene: TRBV25-1
D gene: -

CDR3 DNA: TGTGCCAGCAGGAAAAGGGACCCTCCGACGTGGGAGTACTTC
CDR3 protein: CASRKRDPPTWEYF
J gene: TRBJ2-7
clone size: -
V gene: TRBV21-1
D gene: -

CDR3 DNA: TGTGCCAGCAGTTTCGTAGGGAAAGGAGAAAAACTGTTTTTT
CDR3 protein: CASSFVGKGEKLFF
J gene: TRBJ1-4
clone size: -
V gene: TRBV27
D gene: -

CDR3 DNA: TGCGCCAGCAGCTTAGCGGGGAGAGACTACGAGCAGTACTTC
CDR3 protein: CASSLAGRDYEQYF
J gene: TRBJ2-7
clone size: -
V gene: TRBV10-2
D gene: TRBD2

CDR3 DNA: TGTGCCAGCAAAAGCGGGGGGGCTTGGAATGAGCAGTTCTTC
CDR3 protein: CASKSGGAWNEQFF
J gene: TRBJ2-1
clone size: -
V gene: TRBV6-1
D gene: TRBD2

CDR3 DNA: TGTGCCACCAGCAGGCCCGGGGGCACTGAAGCTTTCTTT
CDR3 protein: CATSRPGGTEAFF
J gene: TRBJ1-1
clone size: -
V gene: TRBV15
D gene: -

CDR3 DNA: TGTGCCAGCAGACAACAGGTAGCCAAAAACATTCAGTACTTC
CDR3 protein: CASRQQVAKNIQYF
J gene: TRBJ2-4
clone size: -
V gene: TRBV2
D gene: -

CDR3 DNA: TGCGCCAGCAGCCAAGATCCCCGACAGGCGACTCGCTATGGCTACACCTTC
CDR3 protein: CASSQDPRQATRYGYTF
J gene: TRBJ1-2
clone size: once
V gene: TRBV4-1
D gene: -

CDR3 DNA: TGTGCCAGCAGCTTATGGCAGGGTGATAGCAATCAGCCCCAGCATTTT
CDR3 protein: CASSLWQGDSNQPQHF
J gene: TRBJ1-5
clone size: -
V gene: TRBV7-9
D gene: -

CDR3 DNA: TGTGCCAGCAGCCAATTACAGGGGAACACTGAAGCTTTCTTT
CDR3 protein: CASSQLQGNTEAFF
J gene: TRBJ1-1
clone size: few
V gene: TRBV14
D gene: -

CDR3 DNA: TGTGCCAGTAGTATCAGAGGGGGCCCTGGGGCCAACGTCCTGACTTTC
CDR3 protein: CASSIRGGPGANVLTF
J gene: TRBJ2-6
clone size: -
V gene: TRBV19
D gene: TRBD1

CDR3 DNA: TGTGCCACCAGCAGAGATAGCGGCAGGACCTACGAGCAGTACTTC
CDR3 protein: CATSRDSGRTYEQYF
J gene: TRBJ2-7
clone size: once
V gene: TRBV15
D gene: -

CDR3 DNA: TGTGCCAGTAGTATGCAGGGGGCTGGGACCCAGTACTTC
CDR3 protein: CASSMQGAGTQYF
J gene: TRBJ2-5
clone size: -
V gene: TRBV19
D gene: TRBD1

CDR3 DNA: TGTGCCAGCTCACCAGGGGGGCCGATAGGAGATACGCAGTATTTT
CDR3 protein: CASSPGGPIGDTQYF
J gene: TRBJ2-3
clone size: -
V gene: TRBV18
D gene: -

CDR3 DNA: TGTGCCAGCAGCGTAAGAGACAACTACAATGAGCAGTTCTTC
CDR3 protein: CASSVRDNYNEQFF
J gene: TRBJ2-1
clone size: -
V gene: TRBV7-8
D gene: -

CDR3 DNA: TGTGCCAGCAGCCTGGGACCAGCCAAATGGGAGCAGTACTTC
CDR3 protein: CASSLGPAKWEQYF
J gene: TRBJ2-7
clone size: once
V gene: TRBV7-8
D gene: -